This TCR beta chain was retrieved from a study of early T cells in non-severe SARS-CoV-2 infection (dated by TCRdb to about 2021). Study-level background: Bulk RNA from unsorted whole blood was used for TCR sequencing, so alpha and beta chains could not be paired. Overall study results and their limits: VDJdb matching was skewed toward anti-spike CD8 responses and likely underestimated virus-specific expansions, missing private and CD4 specificities.

A case-control design nested within a healthcare worker cohort in London, UK, was used, with weekly nasopharyngeal swab PCR tests and blood sampling performed. Healthcare workers were enrolled in the week of the UK lockdown, from 23 to 31 March 2020, and were followed every week for up to roughly 16 weeks. This clonotype was recorded many times. Its antigen is still unknown. Base quality data are lacking; no much larger clone is found one base away. The library was prepared using 5' RACE. Sequencing relied on a NextSeq 500. In the TCR library protocol, unique molecular identifiers were attached to individual cDNA molecules to correct for PCR bias and sequencing error. Sequencing covered both TCR alpha and beta chains, and within each sample the abundances of alpha and beta sequences were tightly co-correlated. The study's own analysis went as follows. V gene, J gene and CDR3 annotation of TCR sequences was performed with Decombinator V4. Expanded TCRs were defined as changing significantly between any two time points under a Poisson model with p below 0.0001. TCR abundances were normalised to the total number of TCRs sequenced per sample and expressed as counts per million. TRAV1-2 paired with TRAJ12, TRAJ20 or TRAJ33 defined MAIT TCRs, while TRAV10 paired with TRAJ18 defined iNKT TCRs. VDJdb, accessed on 1 November 2021, was searched for TCRs annotated for CMV, EBV and SARS-CoV-2, and TCRs annotated for more than one antigen were excluded. TCRdb trimmed public reads at Q25 via fastp, called clones via MiXCR and kept in-frame beta chains. Each entry is one CDR3 protein sequence, shown with its most common DNA and genes. The V and J calls, along with clone size, are taken from TCRdb and not from the paper's own processing. The sample records around 99,000 distinct CDR3 sequences, 11% of which are singletons. Of the sample, roughly 7.5% is held by the ten largest clones.

The cysteine opens and the phenylalanine closes a CDR3 of 17 amino acids. The retained sequence is limited to the CDR3, 51 bases, with the frame set at the first base. Here V drops 0 bases and J drops 5 bases, and the junction holds 8 bases not matched to any gene. CDR1 and CDR2, per the germline V gene, are SGHTA and FQGNSA. Sequencing was carried out using whole blood. The receptor was isolated from an adult who was a healthcare worker with PCR-confirmed SARS-CoV-2 infection or an uninfected control (not recorded which). The V gene is TRBV7-2 and the J gene is TRBJ2-3, with 10 bases aligning to TRBD2. The CDR3 protein: CASSLASSGSVRDTQYF. The DNA reads as follows: TGTGCCAGCAGCTTAGCGTCTAGCGGGAGCGTTCGAGATACGCAGTATTTT.